This TCR beta chain was recovered during a study of Tregs in tolerant kidney transplant recipients (dated by TCRdb to between 2018 and 2020). For the wider study: Transplants used related donors with nonmyeloablative bone marrow transplantation; mixed chimerism was transient in the human trials. Before combined kidney and bone marrow transplantation, this study identified donor-specific regulatory T cells using TCRbeta sequencing and then followed those same cells after transplant.

General study outcomes and caveats: In tolerant patients, donor-specific Tregs expanded more than Tregs overall, which suggests antigen-driven rather than nonspecific expansion. The study was limited by small patient numbers, and the findings need validation in larger populations and under other immunosuppression protocols. Expanding Tregs with activated donor B cells appeared to identify the most biologically relevant and donor-specific TCRbeta repertoire. Biological reproducibility was not directly assessed, although technical replication error appeared to be minimal. For some patients the PCR primers changed over time, which made it impossible to compare the samples from those patients at the nucleotide level.

For this clone: Its antigen remains unidentified. Qualities for individual bases were not recorded, and no much larger clone is one base off.

In the germline V gene, CDR1 corresponds to ENHRY and CDR2 to SYGVKD. V loses 6 bases at its end and J loses 3 bases; junction bases beyond the gene matches: 3. Inclusive of the bounding cysteine and phenylalanine, the CDR3 is 13 residues long. The DNA shown is the 39-base CDR3, in frame from base 1. Explained via the paper, the time point label denotes: blood sample drawn before combined kidney and bone marrow transplant. Thawed PBMCs were FACS-sorted into unstimulated Tregs (CD4+CD25+CD127-), CD4+ non-Tregs (CD4+CD25-), CD4 cells and CD8 cells. 4 combined kidney and bone marrow transplant recipients from the ITN036ST trial were included as patients, and samples were available only from these trial subjects. Healthy control blood was processed to PBMCs with a Ficoll density gradient and then cryopreserved, whereas patient PBMCs were collected both before and after transplant. For TCRbeta CDR3 sequencing, genomic DNA from the sorted cells was extracted using the QIAGEN DNeasy Blood and Tissue Kit. High-throughput TCRbeta CDR3 sequencing, which included PCR amplification with bias correction and internal controls, was done commercially through immunoSEQ. The paper's data handling went like this. Unique productive TCRbeta sequences were defined by CDR3 nucleotide sequence where primers matched, otherwise by CDR3 amino acid sequence with Vbeta and Jbeta genes. Sorting error was corrected by removing sequences shared between sorted populations at a frequency ratio of 2:1 or less, and the remaining shared sequences were assigned to the higher population. A sequence counted as donor-reactive if, in CFSE-low cells, the sequence had a frequency of at least 0.01% and was expanded at least 5-fold compared with unstimulated cells. Repertoire divergence was quantified by Jensen-Shannon divergence calculated from the top 100 TCRbeta sequences ranked by frequency. For samples with multiple sequencing runs, sorting error was corrected separately for each run before the runs were pooled. TCRdb obtained this table from immuneACCESS and retained in-frame rearrangements with V and J assigned. These tables miss some clones; where compared with another copy, unresolved V genes account for less than half of the shortfall, and the remainder is unexplained. The V and J calls and clone size were taken over from that table, and D and trimming were inferred from the DNA. The sample yields about 69,000 clones; approximately 91% were counted once. Around 0.38% of the sample rests with the top ten.

Recombination joined TRBV10-3 with TRBJ1-2; the junction holds 8 bases that match TRBD1. The sequence derives from a human donor who received a combined kidney and bone marrow transplant. The material sequenced was CD4+ T cells from blood, taken before the transplant. The nucleotides read TGTGCCATCAGCTCGGACAGGGACTATGGCTACACCTTC. Its coded protein is CAISSDRDYGYTF.